A single TCR beta chain is shown here with its context. Its antigen remains unidentified. The data are from a study of cytomegalovirus exposure and HLA in healthy donors. Regarding the study as a whole: A classifier reportedly called cytomegalovirus status with high sensitivity and specificity. Overall, around 160 TCR beta chains were annotated as cytomegalovirus-associated.

Amplification used 60 Vbeta primers and 13 Jbeta primers. Libraries were prepared by immunoSEQ multiplex PCR; TCRdb keeps only in-frame clonotypes and omits some of them. The specimen's table records 150,000 to 200,000 clones. The CDR3 totals 17 residues. The germline V gene has CDR1 SGHRS and CDR2 YFSETQ. V lost 3 bases and J lost 4; bases outside the gene matches: 13. Sequenced input: PBMCs. This TCR derives from a woman aged 18-29 years in good health and CMV-seropositive. The genes are TRBV5-1 and TRBJ2-5; 9 bases fit TRBD1. CDR3 in amino acids: CASSSLMDRGLLETQYF. In DNA, the CDR3 is TGCGCCAGCAGCTCGCTCATGGACAGGGGCCTGTTAGAGACCCAGTACTTC.